The next 19 T cell receptor beta chains were all read from a single sample in a study of T cell changes during pregnancy in multiple sclerosis (dated by TCRdb to 2018 to 2020). To prepare the library, the immunoSEQ multiplex PCR assay was applied. Held by TCRdb, this immuneACCESS table contains in-frame sequences only and omits some clones. Under half of the omission traces to an unresolved V gene where checked; the cause of the rest is unknown. The sample records around 100,000 clones, roughly 90% of which are singletons. The ten top clones hold 1.5% to 1.9% of the sample. The specimen comprised peripheral blood, sampled in the third trimester of pregnancy. These receptors came from a female donor with multiple sclerosis, enrolled in a pregnancy study.

This clone was recorded once. V is TRBV20-1 and J is TRBJ1-5; no definite D call. The CDR3 is 11 amino acids. CDR1 is DFQATT and CDR2 is SNEGSKA in the germline V gene (reference sequence). V was cut by 6 bases and J by 11 bases, with 14 bases left in between. CDR3 sequence: CSAPIRGTQHF. CDR3 nucleotide sequence: TGCAGTGCCCCCATCCGGGGTACCCAGCATTTT.

V and J are TRBV5-6 and TRBJ2-2; D uncertain. Germline V CDR1 and CDR2: SGHDT, YYEEEE. There are 13 residues in the CDR3. Trimming left V 0 bases short and J 7 bases short, with 7 bases between. The CDR3 bases are TGTGCCAGCAGCTTGGGGCTCCTCGGGGAGCTGTTTTTT. It translates to CASSLGLLGELFF.

This sequence joins TRBV5-1 and TRBJ2-1, with D perhaps TRBD2 (6 bases). CDR1 is SGHRS and CDR2 is YFSETQ in the germline V gene. The germline V and J ends were trimmed by 5 bases and 5 bases, with 14 bases remaining between them. This CDR3 spans 14 amino acids. The CDR3 sequence is CASRTSGSNNEQFF. Written as DNA, the CDR3 is TGCGCCAGCAGGACGAGCGGGTCGAACAATGAGCAGTTCTTC.

This clone came up once. This sequence joins TRBV30 and TRBJ1-2; D unclear. Germline V gene data show CDR1 as GTSNPN and CDR2 as SVGIG (reference sequence). Trimming removed 1 base from V and 4 bases from J, with 22 bases in between. This CDR3 comprises 17 residues. CDR3: CAWSGNPPLSRSYGYTF. DNA for the CDR3: TGTGCCTGGAGTGGTAACCCACCCCTCTCTCGGTCCTATGGCTACACCTTC.

The V and J genes are TRBV30 and TRBJ2-3, with 9 bases identical to TRBD2. Germline lookup yields CDR1 GTSNPN and CDR2 SVGIG (reference sequence). V dropped 2 bases and J dropped 8; count of bases not matched to a gene: 2. CDR3 length equals 12 residues. CDR3 DNA sequence: TGTGCCTGGAGTTTAGCGGGAGCTACGCAGTATTTT. This sequence encodes CAWSLAGATQYF.

The chain joins TRBV9 to TRBJ2-7; TRBD2 matches 9 bases. The CDR3 loop spans 15 amino acids. Germline CDR1 and CDR2: SGDLS and YYNGEE. Trimming at V came to 0 bases and at J to 5 bases, leaving 6 bases not matched to a gene. CDR3 sequence reads: CASSVGSSGINEQYF. The CDR3 DNA sequence: TGTGCCAGCAGCGTAGGTTCTAGCGGGATTAACGAGCAGTACTTC.

The V gene is TRBV4-1, the J gene TRBJ2-5, with TRBD2 matching over 8 bases. V lost 0 bases to trimming and J lost 5 bases; unmatched junction nucleotides: 11. Germline lookup yields CDR1 MGHRA and CDR2 YSYEKL. There are 17 residues in the CDR3. The chain's CDR3 is CASSQEGSGSGKETQYF. Written as DNA, the CDR3 is TGCGCCAGCAGCCAAGAGGGGAGCGGGAGTGGCAAGGAGACCCAGTACTTC.

The rearrangement links TRBV27 to TRBJ1-1; D perhaps matches TRBD1 (5 bases). Germline V gives CDR1 MNHEY, CDR2 SMNVEV (reference sequence). The CDR3 sequence is 11 residues long. Trimming took off 9 bases at V and 1 base at J, with 6 bases between the two ends. The CDR3 spells CASTGNTEAFF. CDR3 in DNA: TGTGCCAGTACAGGGAACACTGAAGCTTTCTTT.

In DNA form, the CDR3 reads TGTGCCAGCTCACGGGGACAGGGTGAAGATGGCTACACCTTC. Translating it yields CASSRGQGEDGYTF. The chain links TRBV18 to TRBJ1-2; TRBD1 agrees at 9 bases. CDR3 length equals 14 residues. Germline CDR1 KGHSH, CDR2 LQKENI. Trimming at V came to 4 bases and at J to 6 bases, leaving 6 bases not matched to a gene.

The rearrangement uses TRBV29-1 and TRBJ2-7; no clear D. Trimming shortened V by 4 bases and J by 0 bases, and 7 bases separated the two germline ends. CDR1 is SQVTM, CDR2 ANQGSEA, per germline. CDR3 length: 12 residues. The CDR3 region has the DNA TGCAGCGTTGCACAGACCTCCTACGAGCAGTACTTC. Translated: CSVAQTSYEQYF.

The chain employs TRBV5-1 and TRBJ1-4; D uncertain. Germline loops: CDR1 SGHRS, CDR2 YFSETQ. CDR3 length equals 16 residues. V shed 4 bases and J shed 3 bases, with 16 bases lying between them. CDR3 region: CASSREPIRANEKLFF. In DNA form, the CDR3 reads TGCGCCAGCAGCCGCGAACCAATTAGAGCTAATGAAAAACTGTTTTTT.

The chain couples TRBV5-1 to TRBJ2-5; 9 bases match TRBD1. The germline CDR1 and CDR2 sequences are SGHRS and YFSETQ. There are 16 residues in the CDR3. After removal of 3 bases from V and 3 bases from J, the junction contained 9 bases not matched to a gene. CDR3 in amino acids: CASSSSTGTGKETQYF. The CDR3 coding sequence is TGCGCCAGCAGCTCGTCTACCGGGACAGGGAAAGAGACCCAGTACTTC.

This sequence joins TRBV28 and TRBJ1-6, with a weak D call TRBD1 (6 bases). Trimming pared 7 bases from V and 5 bases from J, leaving 12 bases between. The germline gives CDR1 MDHEN, CDR2 SYDVKM. The CDR3 length is 14 residues. The CDR3 region has the DNA TGTGCCAGCACCACTAACAGGGATAATTCACCCCTCCACTTT. Its translation: CASTTNRDNSPLHF.

CDR3 residues: CASSTGGSHYTF. CDR3 nucleotides: TGTGCCAGCAGTACCGGGGGGAGTCACTACACCTTC. V is TRBV28 and J is TRBJ1-2; possible D gene TRBD1, 5 bases. The ends were cut back, 5 bases at V and 10 bases at J, with 14 bases in the middle. There are 12 residues in the CDR3. The germline V gene has CDR1 MDHEN and CDR2 SYDVKM.

J is TRBJ2-7 and V is TRBV28; D gene uncertain. The V end lost 6 bases, the J end lost 3 bases, and 9 bases lay between the germline ends. Germline V gene data show CDR1 as MDHEN and CDR2 as SYDVKM. CDR3 length: 12 amino acids. CDR3 region: CASSTPFYEQYF. The CDR3 region has the DNA TGTGCCAGCAGCACACCCTTCTACGAGCAGTACTTC.

The CDR3 region is CASSLEGRGTDTQYF. The CDR3 region has the DNA TGTGCCAGCAGCTTAGAGGGTAGGGGCACAGATACGCAGTATTTT. J is TRBJ2-3 and V is TRBV7-3, with D maybe TRBD2 (5 bases). CDR1 and CDR2 from the germline V gene are SGHTA and FQGTGA. The CDR3 is 15 amino acids. Trimming shortened V by 2 bases and J by 1 base, and 10 bases separated the two germline ends. Looking up the rest from reference TRBV7-3 and TRBJ2-3 gives the full variable domain: GAGVSQTPSNKVTEKGKYVELRCDPISGHTALYWYRQSLGQGPEFLIYFQGTGAADDSGLPNDRFFAVRPEGSVSTLKIQRTERGDSAVYLCASSLEGRGTDTQYFGPGTRLTVL.

V and J are TRBV5-1 and TRBJ1-4; 8 bases match TRBD1. Germline V gene sequence: CDR1 SGHRS, CDR2 YFSETQ. The CDR3 consists of 14 residues. V was pared by 7 bases and J by 8 bases, with 10 bases of the junction left unmatched. CDR3 in DNA: TGCGCCAGCTCCGGGCAGGGGGCGAAGGAAAAACTGTTTTTT. Its translation is CASSGQGAKEKLFF.

This clone was counted once. The V gene is TRBV30, the J gene TRBJ2-2; TRBD1 aligns across 9 bases. This CDR3 is 14 amino acids long. Germline V gives CDR1 GTSNPN, CDR2 SVGIG (reference sequence). V lost 5 bases to trimming and J lost 7 bases; unmatched junction nucleotides: 8. The CDR3 protein is CAWGRDRDLGELFF. The CDR3 region has the DNA TGTGCCTGGGGCCGGGACAGGGACCTCGGGGAGCTGTTTTTT.

This chain links TRBV5-8 with TRBJ1-4; no reliable D call. Germline loops: CDR1 SGHTS, CDR2 YDEGEE. CDR3 length equals 15 residues. V lost 0 bases to trimming and J lost 3 bases, with 9 bases between them. The CDR3 reads CASSLVYGANEKLFF. CDR3 bases: TGTGCCAGCAGCTTGGTATACGGGGCTAATGAAAAACTGTTTTTT.